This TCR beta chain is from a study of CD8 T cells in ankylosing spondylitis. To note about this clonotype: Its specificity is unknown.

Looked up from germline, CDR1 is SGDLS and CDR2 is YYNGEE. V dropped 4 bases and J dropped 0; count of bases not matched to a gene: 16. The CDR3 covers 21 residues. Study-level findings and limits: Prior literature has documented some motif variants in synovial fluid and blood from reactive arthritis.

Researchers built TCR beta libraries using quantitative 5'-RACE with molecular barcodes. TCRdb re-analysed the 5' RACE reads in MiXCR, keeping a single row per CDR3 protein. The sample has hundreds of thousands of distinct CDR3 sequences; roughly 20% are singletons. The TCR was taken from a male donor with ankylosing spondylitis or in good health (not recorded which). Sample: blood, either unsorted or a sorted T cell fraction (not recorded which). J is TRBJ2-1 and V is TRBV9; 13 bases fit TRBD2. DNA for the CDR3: TGTGCCAGCAGCCCCCGTCCCGGACTAGCGGGGGTCCCTGGCTCCTACAATGAGCAGTTCTTC. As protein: CASSPRPGLAGVPGSYNEQFF.